The source of this T cell receptor beta chain is a study of T cell repertoires in cytomegalovirus infection. For the study at large: Selected CMV epitopes included recently identified HLA-C-restricted ones as well as well-studied HLA-B-restricted ones. It can be stated that public TCR beta signatures indicated CMV infection as well as a matching HLA type. Findings and limits, study-wide: In two of eight donors, the top clonotype was HLA-C-restricted CMV-specific. Individuals carrying CMV plus the relevant HLA were identified by cumulative frequency of public TCR beta families.

TCRdb used MiXCR to reprocess the reads, holding one entry per CDR3 protein. The sample records approximately 260,000 distinct CDR3 sequences, roughly a fifth being singletons. As for this clonotype: Its antigen remains unidentified.

Trimming removed 4 bases from V and 6 bases from J, with 12 bases in between. The CDR3 contains 13 residues. Germline-derived CDR1 and CDR2 are MNHEY and SMNVEV (reference sequence). The sequence was obtained from a human donor in good health (CMV status not recorded). Some clones in this sample may be carry-over from other donors' samples. This specimen was cultured PBMCs, taken from culture after CMV antigen stimulation. The chain employs TRBV27 and TRBJ1-2; possibly TRBD1 for D (5 bases). Here the CDR3 DNA reads TGTGCCAGCAGTTCGTGGGGGAGTCATGGCTACACCTTC. As protein: CASSSWGSHGYTF.